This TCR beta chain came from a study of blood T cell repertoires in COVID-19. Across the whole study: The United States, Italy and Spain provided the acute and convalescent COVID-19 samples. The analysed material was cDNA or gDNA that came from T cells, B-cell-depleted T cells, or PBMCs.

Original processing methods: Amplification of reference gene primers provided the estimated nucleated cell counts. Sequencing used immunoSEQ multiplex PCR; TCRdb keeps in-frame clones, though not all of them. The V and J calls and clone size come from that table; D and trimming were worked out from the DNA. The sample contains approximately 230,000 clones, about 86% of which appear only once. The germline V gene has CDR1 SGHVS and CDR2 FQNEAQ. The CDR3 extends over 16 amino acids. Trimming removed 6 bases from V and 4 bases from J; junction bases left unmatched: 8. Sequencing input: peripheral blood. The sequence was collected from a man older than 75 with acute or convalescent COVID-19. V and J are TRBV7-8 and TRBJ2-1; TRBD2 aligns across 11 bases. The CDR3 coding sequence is TGTGCCAGCAGGCCGTATAGCGGGAGGGGTTACAATGAGCAGTTCTTC. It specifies CASRPYSGRGYNEQFF.